This T cell receptor beta chain derives from a study of response to subunit inactivated influenza vaccine. Study-wide points: Each seasonal influenza vaccination, the authors suggested, recruits few new T cells.

TCRdb itself ran the RT-PCR reads through MiXCR, one entry per CDR3 protein. The sample includes around 540,000 distinct CDR3 sequences, about 10% of them seen just once. There are many counts of this clonotype. The antigen remains undetermined. J lost 3 bases, V lost 6 bases, and 6 bases had no gene match. This CDR3 has 15 residues. CDR1 is DFQATT and CDR2 is SNEGSKA in the germline V gene (reference sequence). The source of this sequence is a man aged 50-60 years who received an inactivated influenza vaccine. The starting material was PBMCs from blood, obtained on the day of vaccination. The chain has TRBV20-1 and TRBJ2-1, with TRBD2 identical over 12 bases. CDR3 DNA sequence: TGCAGTGCGAAACTAGCGGGGGGCCGCTACAATGAGCAGTTCTTC. Protein: CSAKLAGGRYNEQFF.